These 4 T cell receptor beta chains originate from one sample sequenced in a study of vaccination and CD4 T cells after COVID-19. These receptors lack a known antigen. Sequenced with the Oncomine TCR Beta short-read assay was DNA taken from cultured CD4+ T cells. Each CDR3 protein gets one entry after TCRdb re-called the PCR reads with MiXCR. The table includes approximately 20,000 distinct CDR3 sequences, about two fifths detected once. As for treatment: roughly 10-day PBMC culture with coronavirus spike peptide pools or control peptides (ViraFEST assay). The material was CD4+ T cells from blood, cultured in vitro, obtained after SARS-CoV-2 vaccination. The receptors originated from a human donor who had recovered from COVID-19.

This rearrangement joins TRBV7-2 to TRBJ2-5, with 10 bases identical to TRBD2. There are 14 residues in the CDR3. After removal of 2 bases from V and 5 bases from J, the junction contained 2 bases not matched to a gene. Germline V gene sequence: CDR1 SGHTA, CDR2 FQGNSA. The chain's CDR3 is CASSLLTSGETQYF. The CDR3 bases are TGTGCCAGCAGCTTATTGACTAGCGGGGAGACCCAGTACTTC.

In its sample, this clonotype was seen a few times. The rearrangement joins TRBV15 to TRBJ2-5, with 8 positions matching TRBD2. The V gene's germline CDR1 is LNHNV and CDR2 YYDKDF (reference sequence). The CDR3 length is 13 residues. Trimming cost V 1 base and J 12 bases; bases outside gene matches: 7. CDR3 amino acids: CATSRVASGFEYF. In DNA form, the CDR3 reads TGTGCCACCAGCAGAGTAGCTAGCGGGTTTGAGTACTTC. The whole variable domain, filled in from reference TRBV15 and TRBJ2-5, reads DAMVIQNPRYQVTQFGKPVTLSCSQTLNHNVMYWYQQKSSQAPKLLFHYYDKDFNNEADTPDNFQSRRPNTSFCFLDIRSPGLGDTAMYLCATSRVASGFEYFGPGTRLLVL.

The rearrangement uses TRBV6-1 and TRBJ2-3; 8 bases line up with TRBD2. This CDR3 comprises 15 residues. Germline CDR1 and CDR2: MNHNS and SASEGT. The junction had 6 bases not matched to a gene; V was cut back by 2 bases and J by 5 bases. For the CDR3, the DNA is TGTGCCAGCAGTGAATCTCTCGGGAGGGGAGATACGCAGTATTTT. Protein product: CASSESLGRGDTQYF.

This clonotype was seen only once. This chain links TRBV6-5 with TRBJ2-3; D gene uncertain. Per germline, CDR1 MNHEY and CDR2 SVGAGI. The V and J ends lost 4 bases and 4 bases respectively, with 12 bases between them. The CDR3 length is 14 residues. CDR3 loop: CASSSVHFADTQYF. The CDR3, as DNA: TGTGCCAGCAGTTCCGTCCATTTTGCAGATACGCAGTATTTT.